This T cell receptor (beta chain) was recorded in a study of response to subunit inactivated influenza vaccine. Each CDR3 protein gets one entry after TCRdb re-called the RT-PCR reads with MiXCR. The table includes over 800,000 distinct CDR3 sequences, roughly 20% detected once. The CDR3 contains 14 residues. The germline V gene encodes CDR1 MNHNS and CDR2 SASEGT. Trimming took off 5 bases at V and 5 bases at J, with 15 bases between the two ends. With regard to this clonotype: Its antigen remains unidentified.

Notes on the study in general: Authors suggested seasonal influenza vaccinations each recruit few new T cells.

The clonotype originates from a man aged 50 to 59 who received an inactivated influenza vaccine. Sequenced material: PBMCs from blood, taken 5 to 6 days after vaccination. The J gene is TRBJ2-5, the V gene TRBV6-1, with D possibly matching TRBD2 (5 bases). The CDR3 DNA is TGTGCCAGCAGTAAAGACATCCGAGGGGAGACCCAGTACTTC. As protein: CASSKDIRGETQYF.